This T cell receptor beta chain derives from a study of response to subunit inactivated influenza vaccine. This clonotype was picked up a small number of times. Its antigen remains unidentified. In TCRdb, the RT-PCR reads were re-called with MiXCR into one record per CDR3 protein. Of under 550,000 distinct CDR3 sequences detected, approximately 6.9% appear once; the ten largest clones hold around 13%. Germline lookup yields CDR1 KGHDR and CDR2 SFDVKD. The CDR3 is made up of 13 amino acids. Trimming removed 2 bases at V and 3 bases at J, with 7 bases between. Study conclusions and caveats: Each seasonal flu vaccination may recruit only limited new T cells, authors suggested.

This receptor was obtained from a man aged 50 to 69 who received an inactivated influenza vaccine. The chain employs TRBV24-1 and TRBJ2-7, with D uncertain. The source material was PBMCs from blood, sampled around 25 months after vaccination. The CDR3 here is CATSDSGIYEQYF. Here the CDR3 DNA reads TGTGCCACCAGTGATTCCGGAATCTACGAGCAGTACTTC.